This T cell receptor (beta chain) came from a study of cytomegalovirus exposure and HLA in healthy donors. About the study: Among the 300 to 500 donors who were genotyped, over 70% fell in the genetic ancestry cluster that is associated with self-reported Caucasian donors.

Though probably carrying unrecorded immune exposures, donors were nominally healthy at sampling. Findings and limits, study-wide: Later analysis identified a missense DCLRE1C variant that was linked to TCR beta V- and J-gene trimming. The study recorded 164 TCR beta chains that were cytomegalovirus-associated.

Germline V gives CDR1 SSHAT, CDR2 FNYEAQ (reference sequence). Trimming at V came to 2 bases and at J to 4 bases, leaving 9 bases not matched to a gene. This CDR3 contains 18 residues. PCR involved 60 Vbeta and 13 Jbeta primers. The table came from immunoSEQ multiplex PCR; TCRdb's copy has only in-frame clones and leaves some out. The data show 150,000 to 200,000 clones, approximately 80% seen once. Remarks on this clone: No antigen is known for it.

The receptor's source is a male donor in good health and CMV-seronegative. The V gene is TRBV7-7, the J gene TRBJ2-2; 11 bases line up with TRBD2. Sequences were obtained from PBMCs. The CDR3 coding sequence is TGTGCCAGCAGCTTAAAAACACTAGCGGGAGACTCCACCGGGGAGCTGTTTTTT. This codes for CASSLKTLAGDSTGELFF.